This paragraph reports one T cell receptor beta chain. No cognate antigen has been identified for it. One base away there is no much larger clone; base qualities are not given. At the junction V is shortened by 6 bases and J by 3 bases, with 16 bases in between. Per the germline V gene, MNHEY is the CDR1 and SVGAGI is the CDR2. From cysteine to phenylalanine, the CDR3 is 15 amino acids long. Only the CDR3 DNA is retained, 45 bases long and in frame from the first base. Library prep was done by the immunoSEQ multiplex PCR assay. As stored in TCRdb, this immuneACCESS dataset retains in-frame rearrangements with V and J assigned. A fraction of the clones does not appear; measured against another copy, unresolved V genes explain less than half of the discrepancy, and the remainder lacks a known reason. The sample profile shows more than 95,000 clones; 75% to 90% of them were found once. The top ten clonotypes cover approximately 1.1% of the sample.

The record originates from a study of control samples from healthy donors and cancer patients (TCRdb year 2020). The sequencing input was PBMCs. The rearrangement combines TRBV6-5 with TRBJ2-3; D gene: possibly TRBD2, on 6 matching bases. The clonotype was recovered from a woman in her 50s with colorectal cancer. The DNA reads as follows: TGTGCCAGCAGGGAGACTAGTGGGGGGACAGATACGCAGTATTTT. Its amino acids are CASRETSGGTDTQYF.